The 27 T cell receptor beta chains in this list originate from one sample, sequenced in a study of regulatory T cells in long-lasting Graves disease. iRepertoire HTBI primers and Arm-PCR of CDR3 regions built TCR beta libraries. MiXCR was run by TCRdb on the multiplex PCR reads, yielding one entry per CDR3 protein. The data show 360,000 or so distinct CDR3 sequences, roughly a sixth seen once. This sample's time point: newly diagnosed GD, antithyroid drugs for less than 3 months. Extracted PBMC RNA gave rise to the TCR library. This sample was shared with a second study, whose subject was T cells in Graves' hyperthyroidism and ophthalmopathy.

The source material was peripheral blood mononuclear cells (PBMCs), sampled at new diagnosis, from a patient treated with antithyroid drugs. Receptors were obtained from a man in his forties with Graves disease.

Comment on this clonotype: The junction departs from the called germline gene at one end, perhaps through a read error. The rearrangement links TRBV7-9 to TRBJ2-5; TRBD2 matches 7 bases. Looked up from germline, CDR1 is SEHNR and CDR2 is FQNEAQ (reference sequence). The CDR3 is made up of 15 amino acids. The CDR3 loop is CTSSLQRGDQETQYF. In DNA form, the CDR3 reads TGTACCAGCAGCTTACAGCGGGGAGACCAAGAGACCCAGTACTTC.

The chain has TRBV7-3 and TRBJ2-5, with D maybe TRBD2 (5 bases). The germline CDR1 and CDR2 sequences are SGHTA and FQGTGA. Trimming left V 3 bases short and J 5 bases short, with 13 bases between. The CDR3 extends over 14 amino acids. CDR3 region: CASSFSGSGETQYF. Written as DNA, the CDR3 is TGTGCCAGCAGCTTCTCTGGGTCGGGGGAGACCCAGTACTTC.

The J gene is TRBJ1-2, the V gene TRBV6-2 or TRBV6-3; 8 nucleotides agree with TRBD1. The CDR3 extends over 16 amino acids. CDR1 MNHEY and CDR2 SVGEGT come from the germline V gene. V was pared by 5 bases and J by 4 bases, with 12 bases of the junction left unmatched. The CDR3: CASSEDFRGQFYGYTF. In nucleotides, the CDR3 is TGTGCCAGCAGTGAGGATTTCAGGGGGCAGTTCTATGGCTACACCTTC.

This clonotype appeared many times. CDR3 DNA: TGTGCCAGCAGGAGTACGGGAGTGCACATTCAGTACTTC. It is translated as CASRSTGVHIQYF. The chain joins TRBV27 to TRBJ2-4; TRBD2 might be the D (6 bases). This CDR3 is 13 amino acids long. The germline V gene encodes CDR1 MNHEY and CDR2 SMNVEV (reference sequence). V was cut by 6 bases and J by 8 bases, with 14 bases left in between.

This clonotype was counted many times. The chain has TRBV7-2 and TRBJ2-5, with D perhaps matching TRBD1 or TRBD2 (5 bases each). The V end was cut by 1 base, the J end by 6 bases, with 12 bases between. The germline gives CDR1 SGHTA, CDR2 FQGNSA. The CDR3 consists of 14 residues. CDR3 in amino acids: CASSLGGQGKTQYF. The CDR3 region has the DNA TGTGCCAGCAGCTTAGGCGGGCAGGGAAAGACCCAGTACTTC.

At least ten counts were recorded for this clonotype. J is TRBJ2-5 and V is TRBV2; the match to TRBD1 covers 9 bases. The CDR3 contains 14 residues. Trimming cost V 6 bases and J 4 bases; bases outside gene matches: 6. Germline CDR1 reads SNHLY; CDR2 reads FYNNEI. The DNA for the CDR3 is TGTGCCAGCAGAGAGACAGGGGGGAGAGAGACCCAGTACTTC. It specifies CASRETGGRETQYF. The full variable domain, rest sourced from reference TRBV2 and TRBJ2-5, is EPEVTQTPSHQVTQMGQEVILRCVPISNHLYFYWYRQILGQKVEFLVSFYNNEISEKSEIFDDQFSVERPDGSNFTLKIRSTKLEDSAMYFCASRETGGRETQYFGPGTRLLVL.

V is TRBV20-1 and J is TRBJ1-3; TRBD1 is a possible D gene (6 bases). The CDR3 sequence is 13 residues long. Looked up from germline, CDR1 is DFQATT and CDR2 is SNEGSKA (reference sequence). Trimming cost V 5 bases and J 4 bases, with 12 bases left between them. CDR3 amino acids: CSAVRDNGNTIYF. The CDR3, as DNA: TGCAGTGCTGTAAGGGACAACGGAAACACCATATATTTT.

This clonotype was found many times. The CDR3 DNA reads TGTGCCAGCAGTGACCCCGGTGGGGGGCACTACGAGCAGTACTTC. This sequence encodes CASSDPGGGHYEQYF. The chain couples TRBV6-1 to TRBJ2-7; D may correspond to TRBD1 or TRBD2 (6 bases each). CDR3 length: 15 residues. In germline, CDR1 is MNHNS, CDR2 SASEGT. V dropped 3 bases and J dropped 3 bases, with 15 bases sitting between them.

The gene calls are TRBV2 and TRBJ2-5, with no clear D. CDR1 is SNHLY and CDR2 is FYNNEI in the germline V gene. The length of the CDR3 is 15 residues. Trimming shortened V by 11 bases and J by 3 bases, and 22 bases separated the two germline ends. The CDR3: CARKSQAIEKETQYF. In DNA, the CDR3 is TGTGCCCGCAAGAGCCAGGCGATAGAAAAAGAGACCCAGTACTTC.

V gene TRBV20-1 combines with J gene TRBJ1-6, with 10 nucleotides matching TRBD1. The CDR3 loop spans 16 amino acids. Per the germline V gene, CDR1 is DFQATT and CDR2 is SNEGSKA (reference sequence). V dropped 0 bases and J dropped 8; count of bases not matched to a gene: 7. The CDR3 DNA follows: TGCAGTGCTAGAGACCGCGGACAGGGGGGGCATTCACCCCTCCACTTT. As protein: CSARDRGQGGHSPLHF.

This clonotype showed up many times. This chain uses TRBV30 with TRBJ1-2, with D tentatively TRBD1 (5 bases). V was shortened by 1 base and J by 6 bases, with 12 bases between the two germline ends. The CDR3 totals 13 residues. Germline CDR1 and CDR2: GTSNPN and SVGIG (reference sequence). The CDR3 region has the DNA TGTGCCTGGAGTGGGTTAGACAGCGATGGCTACACCTTC. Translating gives CAWSGLDSDGYTF.

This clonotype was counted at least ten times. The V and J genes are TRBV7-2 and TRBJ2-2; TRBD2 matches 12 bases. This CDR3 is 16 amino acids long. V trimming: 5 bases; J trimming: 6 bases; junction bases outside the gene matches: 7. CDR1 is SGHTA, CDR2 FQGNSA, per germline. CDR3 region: CASSVTSGGSAGELFF. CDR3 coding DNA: TGTGCCAGCAGCGTGACTAGCGGGGGAAGCGCCGGGGAGCTGTTTTTT.

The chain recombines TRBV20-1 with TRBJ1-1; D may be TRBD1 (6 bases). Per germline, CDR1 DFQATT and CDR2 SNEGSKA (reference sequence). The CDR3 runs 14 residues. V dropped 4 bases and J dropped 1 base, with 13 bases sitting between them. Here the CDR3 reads CSATRQASNTEAFF. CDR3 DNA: TGCAGTGCTACCAGACAGGCTTCGAACACTGAAGCTTTCTTT.

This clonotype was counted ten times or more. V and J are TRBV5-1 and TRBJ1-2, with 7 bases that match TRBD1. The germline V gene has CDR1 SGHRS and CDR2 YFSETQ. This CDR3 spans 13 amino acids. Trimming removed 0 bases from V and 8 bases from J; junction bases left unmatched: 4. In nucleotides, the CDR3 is TGCGCCAGCAGCTTGGTAGCAGGGGGAGGCTACACCTTC. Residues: CASSLVAGGGYTF.

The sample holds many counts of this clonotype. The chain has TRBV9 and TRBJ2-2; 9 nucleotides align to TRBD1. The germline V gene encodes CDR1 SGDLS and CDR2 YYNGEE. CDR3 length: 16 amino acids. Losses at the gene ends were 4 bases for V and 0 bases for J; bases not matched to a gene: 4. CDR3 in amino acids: CASSRGTGPNTGELFF. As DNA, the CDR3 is TGTGCCAGCAGCCGGGGGACAGGGCCGAACACCGGGGAGCTGTTTTTT. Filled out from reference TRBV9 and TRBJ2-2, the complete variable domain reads DSGVTQTPKHLITATGQRVTLRCSPRSGDLSVYWYQQSLDQGLQFLIQYYNGEERAKGNILERFSAQQFPDLHSELNLSSLELGDSALYFCASSRGTGPNTGELFFGEGSRLTVL.

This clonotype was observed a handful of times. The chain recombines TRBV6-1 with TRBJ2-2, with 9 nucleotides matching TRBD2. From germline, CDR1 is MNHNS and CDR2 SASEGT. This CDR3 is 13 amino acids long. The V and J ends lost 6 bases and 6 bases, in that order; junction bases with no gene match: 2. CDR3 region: CASRTSGAGELFF. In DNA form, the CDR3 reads TGTGCCAGCAGGACTAGCGGTGCCGGGGAGCTGTTTTTT.

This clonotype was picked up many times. The chain's CDR3 is CASSFTSGADNEQFF. DNA of the CDR3: TGTGCCAGCAGCTTCACTAGCGGGGCGGACAATGAGCAGTTCTTC. The rearrangement links TRBV7-2 to TRBJ2-1; 10 bases match TRBD2. The CDR3 consists of 15 residues. Germline CDR1 SGHTA, CDR2 FQGNSA. The trim removed 3 bases at V and 5 bases at J, leaving 4 bases unmatched.

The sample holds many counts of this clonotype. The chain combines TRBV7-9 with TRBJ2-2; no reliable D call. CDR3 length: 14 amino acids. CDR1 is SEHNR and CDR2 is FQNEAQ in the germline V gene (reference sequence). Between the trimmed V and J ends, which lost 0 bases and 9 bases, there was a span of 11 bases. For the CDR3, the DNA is TGTGCCAGCAGCTTAGCAGAAGAAGGCCGGGAGCTGTTTTTT. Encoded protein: CASSLAEEGRELFF.

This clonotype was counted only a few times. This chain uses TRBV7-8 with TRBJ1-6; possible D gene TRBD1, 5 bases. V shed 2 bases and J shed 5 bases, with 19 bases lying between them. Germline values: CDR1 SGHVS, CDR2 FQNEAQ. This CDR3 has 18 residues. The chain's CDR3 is CASSLRHRPGPDNSPLHF. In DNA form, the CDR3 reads TGTGCCAGCAGCTTACGCCATAGACCGGGACCGGATAATTCACCCCTCCACTTT.

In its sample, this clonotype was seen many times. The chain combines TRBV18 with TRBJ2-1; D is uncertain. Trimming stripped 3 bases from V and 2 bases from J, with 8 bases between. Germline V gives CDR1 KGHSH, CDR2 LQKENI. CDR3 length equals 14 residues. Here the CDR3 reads CASSPRWTYNEQFF. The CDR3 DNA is TGTGCCAGCTCACCCCGATGGACCTACAATGAGCAGTTCTTC.

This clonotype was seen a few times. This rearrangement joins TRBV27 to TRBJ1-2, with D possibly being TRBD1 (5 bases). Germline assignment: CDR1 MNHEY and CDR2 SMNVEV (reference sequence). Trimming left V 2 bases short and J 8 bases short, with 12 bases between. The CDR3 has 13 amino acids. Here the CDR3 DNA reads TGTGCCAGCAGTTTAACTAGGGGTGGCGGCTACACCTTC. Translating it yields CASSLTRGGGYTF.

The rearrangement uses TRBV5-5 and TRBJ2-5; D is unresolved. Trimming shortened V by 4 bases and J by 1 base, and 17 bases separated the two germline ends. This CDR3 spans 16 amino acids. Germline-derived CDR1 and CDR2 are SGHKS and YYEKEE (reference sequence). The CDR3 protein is CASSREVNTFQETQYF. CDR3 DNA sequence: TGTGCCAGCAGCAGAGAGGTGAACACTTTCCAAGAGACCCAGTACTTC.

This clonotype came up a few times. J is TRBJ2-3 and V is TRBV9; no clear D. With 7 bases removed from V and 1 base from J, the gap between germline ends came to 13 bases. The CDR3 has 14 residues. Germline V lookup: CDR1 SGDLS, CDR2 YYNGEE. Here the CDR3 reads CASGAGLRTDTQYF. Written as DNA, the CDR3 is TGTGCCAGCGGCGCAGGTCTACGCACAGATACGCAGTATTTT.

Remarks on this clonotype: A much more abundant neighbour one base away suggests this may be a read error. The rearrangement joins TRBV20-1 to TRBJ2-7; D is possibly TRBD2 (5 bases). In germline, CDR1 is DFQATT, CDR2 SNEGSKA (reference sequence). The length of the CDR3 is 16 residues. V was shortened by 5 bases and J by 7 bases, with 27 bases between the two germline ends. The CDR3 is CSAESPGFLSYNEQYF. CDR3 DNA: TGCAGTGCTGAGAGCCCGGGGTTTCTCTCCTACAATGAGCAGTACTTC.

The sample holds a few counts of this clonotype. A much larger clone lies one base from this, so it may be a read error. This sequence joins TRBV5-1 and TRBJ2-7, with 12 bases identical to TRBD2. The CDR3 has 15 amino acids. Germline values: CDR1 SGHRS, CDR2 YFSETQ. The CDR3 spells CANSLQGLAGYEQYF. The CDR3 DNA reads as TGCGCCAACAGCTTGCAGGGACTAGCGGGCTACGAGCAGTACTTC.

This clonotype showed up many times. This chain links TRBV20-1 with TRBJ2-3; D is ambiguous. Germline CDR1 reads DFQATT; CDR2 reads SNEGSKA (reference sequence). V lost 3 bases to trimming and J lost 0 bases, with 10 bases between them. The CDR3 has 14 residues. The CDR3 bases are TGCAGTGCTAGGAAGGTCACTAGCACAGATACGCAGTATTTT. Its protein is CSARKVTSTDTQYF.

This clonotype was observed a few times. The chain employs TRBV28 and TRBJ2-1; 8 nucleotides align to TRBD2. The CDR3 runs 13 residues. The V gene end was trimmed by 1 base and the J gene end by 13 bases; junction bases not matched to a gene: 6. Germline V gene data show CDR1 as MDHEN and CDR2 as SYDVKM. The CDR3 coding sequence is TGTGCCAGCAGTTTATCTCTAGCGGGCCTCCAGTTCTTC. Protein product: CASSLSLAGLQFF.